The next 5 T cell receptor beta chains were all read from a single sample in a study of beta chain features in type 1 diabetes. Study-level results: Shorter TCRB CDR3s, moderately but significantly so, marked every one of the four CD4+ subsets in Type 1 diabetes patients.

The authors reverse transcribed all of the isolated RNA, so sequencing captured expressed TCRB transcripts. Produced via immunoSEQ multiplex PCR; TCRdb's table is partial and in-frame only. Of roughly 260,000 clones listed, around 21% are singletons. Their antigen targets remain unknown. The sequencing sample was made of naive CD4+ T cells from blood. These TCRs come from a woman aged 40 to 50 with type 1 diabetes.

This rearrangement joins TRBV18 to TRBJ1-1; D possibly corresponds to TRBD1 (6 bases). This CDR3 spans 14 amino acids. Germline loops: CDR1 KGHSH, CDR2 LQKENI. V shed 6 bases and J shed 0 bases, with 11 bases lying between them. The CDR3 DNA sequence: TGTGCCAGCTCCCCAGGGGACATGAACACTGAAGCTTTCTTT. It translates to CASSPGDMNTEAFF.

This clone has a single count. The V and J genes are TRBV5-1 and TRBJ2-1; D might be TRBD2 (6 bases). Germline loops: CDR1 SGHRS, CDR2 YFSETQ. The V gene lost 4 bases and the J gene lost 4 bases, with 18 bases spanning the gap. This CDR3 contains 16 residues. The CDR3 DNA reads TGCGCCAGCAGCCCCGGGGACTCCCTTATTTACAATGAGCAGTTCTTC. Its translation: CASSPGDSLIYNEQFF.

The V call is TRBV30, the J call TRBJ2-5, with 7 bases identical to TRBD1. Trimming at V came to 8 bases and at J to 2 bases, leaving 8 bases not matched to a gene. The CDR3 length is 13 residues. CDR1 is GTSNPN and CDR2 is SVGIG in the germline V gene (reference sequence). CDR3 protein: CAGGFRGQETQYF. CDR3 coding DNA: TGTGCCGGGGGATTCAGGGGGCAAGAGACCCAGTACTTC. Based on the CDR3 plus reference TRBV30 and TRBJ2-5, the full variable domain is SQTIHQWPATLVQPVGSPLSLECTVEGTSNPNLYWYRQAAGRGLQLLFYSVGIGQISSEVPQNLSASRPQDRQFILSSKKLLLSDSGFYLCAGGFRGQETQYFGPGTRLLVL.

A few counts support this clone. The CDR3 sequence is CSARQGREETQYF. The CDR3 bases are TGCAGCGCCCGACAGGGGAGGGAAGAGACCCAGTACTTC. The chain carries TRBV29-1 and TRBJ2-5; a weak D match, TRBD1 (8 bases). This CDR3 region has 13 residues. Trimming took 7 bases from V and 3 from J, leaving 15 bases between them. Germline values: CDR1 SQVTM, CDR2 ANQGSEA.

This chain links TRBV7-9 with TRBJ1-1; D gene ambiguous. Germline V gene data show CDR1 as SEHNR and CDR2 as FQNEAQ (reference sequence). Trimming shortened V by 4 bases and J by 5 bases, and 8 bases separated the two germline ends. The CDR3 spans 12 residues. The CDR3 coding sequence is TGTGCCAGCAGCTCAGGAGGTACTGAAGCTTTCTTT. Translation gives CASSSGGTEAFF.